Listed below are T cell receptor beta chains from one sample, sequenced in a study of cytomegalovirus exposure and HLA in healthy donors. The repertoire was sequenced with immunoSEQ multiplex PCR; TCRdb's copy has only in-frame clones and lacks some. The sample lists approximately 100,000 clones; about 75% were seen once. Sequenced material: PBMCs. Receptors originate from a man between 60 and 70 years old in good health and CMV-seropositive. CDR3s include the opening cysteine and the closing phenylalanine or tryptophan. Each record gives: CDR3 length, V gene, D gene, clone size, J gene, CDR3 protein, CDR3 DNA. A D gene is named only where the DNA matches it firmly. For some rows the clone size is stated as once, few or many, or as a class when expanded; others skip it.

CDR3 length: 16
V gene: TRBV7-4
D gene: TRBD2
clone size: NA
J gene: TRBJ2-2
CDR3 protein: CASSRHSGGATGELFF
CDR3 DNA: TGTGCCAGCAGCCGTCATAGCGGGGGGGCCACCGGGGAGCTGTTTTTT

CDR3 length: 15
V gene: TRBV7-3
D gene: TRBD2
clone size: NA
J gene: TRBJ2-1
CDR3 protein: CASSFQTSGEGEQFF
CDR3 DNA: TGTGCCAGCAGTTTTCAAACTAGCGGGGAAGGTGAGCAGTTCTTC

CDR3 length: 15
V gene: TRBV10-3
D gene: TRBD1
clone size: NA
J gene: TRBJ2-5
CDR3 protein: CAISRDRGLQETQYF
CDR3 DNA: TGTGCCATCAGCAGGGACAGGGGGCTCCAAGAGACCCAGTACTTC

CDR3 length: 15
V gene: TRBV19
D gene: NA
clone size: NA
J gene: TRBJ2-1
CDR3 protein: CASSVTGSSYNEQFF
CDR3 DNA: TGTGCCAGTAGTGTTACAGGGTCCTCCTACAATGAGCAGTTCTTC

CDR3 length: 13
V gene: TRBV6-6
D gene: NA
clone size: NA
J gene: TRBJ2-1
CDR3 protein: CASSKTGPGEQFF
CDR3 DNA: TGTGCCAGCAGTAAGACAGGCCCGGGTGAGCAGTTCTTC

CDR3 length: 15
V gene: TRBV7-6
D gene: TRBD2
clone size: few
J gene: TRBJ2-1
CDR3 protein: CASSTGTSPSNEQFF
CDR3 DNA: TGTGCCAGCAGCACGGGGACTAGCCCATCCAATGAGCAGTTCTTC

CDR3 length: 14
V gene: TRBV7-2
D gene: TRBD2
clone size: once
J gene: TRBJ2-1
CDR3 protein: CASSPQGTSGEQFF
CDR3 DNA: TGTGCCAGCAGCCCCCAAGGGACTAGCGGCGAGCAGTTCTTC

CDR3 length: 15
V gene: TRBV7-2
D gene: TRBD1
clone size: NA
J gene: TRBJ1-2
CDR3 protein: CASSLRRDSGYGYTF
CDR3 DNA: TGTGCCAGCAGCTTACGCAGGGACAGTGGGTATGGCTACACCTTC

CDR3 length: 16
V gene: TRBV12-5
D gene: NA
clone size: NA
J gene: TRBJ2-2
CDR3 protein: CASGLNSGVNTGELFF
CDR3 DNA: TGTGCTAGTGGCTTAAACTCAGGGGTTAACACCGGGGAGCTGTTTTTT

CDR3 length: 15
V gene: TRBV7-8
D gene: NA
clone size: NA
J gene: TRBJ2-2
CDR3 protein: CASTLDGGPGGELFF
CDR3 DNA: TGTGCCAGCACCCTAGACGGGGGGCCTGGAGGGGAGCTGTTTTTT

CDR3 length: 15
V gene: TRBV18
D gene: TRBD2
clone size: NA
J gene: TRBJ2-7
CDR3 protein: CASSPSGGSSYEQYF
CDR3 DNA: TGTGCCAGCTCACCTAGCGGGGGGAGCTCCTACGAGCAGTACTTC